This T cell receptor (beta chain) is drawn from a study of shared clonotypes between healthy human individuals. Donors were Caucasian adults residing in Nashville, Tennessee, USA. This CDR3 comprises 14 residues. Per germline, CDR1 MRHNA and CDR2 SNTAGT. Trimming removed 6 bases from V and 0 bases from J, with 10 bases in between. Sequenced by immunoSEQ multiplex PCR; TCRdb stores in-frame clones only, minus some. The table has approximately 500,000 clones, more than 75% seen once; the top ten hold around 13%. Source material: PBMCs. The rearrangement joins TRBV6-4 to TRBJ2-3; D unresolved. The sequence was obtained from a woman in her thirties or forties in good health. Some clones in this sample may be carry-over from other donors' samples. CDR3 protein: CASSLEGSTDTQYF. The DNA for the CDR3 is TGTGCCAGCAGCCTAGAAGGGAGCACAGATACGCAGTATTTT.